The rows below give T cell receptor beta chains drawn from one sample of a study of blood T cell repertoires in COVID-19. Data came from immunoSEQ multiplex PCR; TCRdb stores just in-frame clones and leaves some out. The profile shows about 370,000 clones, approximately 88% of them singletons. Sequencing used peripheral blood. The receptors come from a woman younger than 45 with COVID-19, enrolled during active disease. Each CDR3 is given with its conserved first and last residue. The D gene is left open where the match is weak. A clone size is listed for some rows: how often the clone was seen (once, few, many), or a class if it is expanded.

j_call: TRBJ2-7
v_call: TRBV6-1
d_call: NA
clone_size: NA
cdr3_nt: TGTGCCAGCAGTGAAGCGAGAGGGTCTATACCCGGGCGGATCCACGAGCAGTACTTC
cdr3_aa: CASSEARGSIPGRIHEQYF

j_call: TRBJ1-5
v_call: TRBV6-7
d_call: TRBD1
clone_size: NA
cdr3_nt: TGTGCCACCTCCAGTACCGGACAGGGAAGCAATCAGCCCCAGCATTTT
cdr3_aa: CATSSTGQGSNQPQHF

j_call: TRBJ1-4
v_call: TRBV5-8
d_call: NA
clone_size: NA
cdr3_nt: TGTGCCGGAGGCGAGCCCGGGGTTTCGGGGGGACTGTTTTTT
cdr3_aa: CAGGEPGVSGGLFF

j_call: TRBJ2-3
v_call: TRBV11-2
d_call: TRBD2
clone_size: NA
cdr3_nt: TGTGCCAGCACTAGCGGGGGGGCCACAGATACGCAGTATTTT
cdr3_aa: CASTSGGATDTQYF

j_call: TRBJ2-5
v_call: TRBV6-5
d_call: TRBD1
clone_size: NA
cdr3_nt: TGTGCCAGCAGCGTAGACAGGGATGAGACCCAGTACTTC
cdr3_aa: CASSVDRDETQYF

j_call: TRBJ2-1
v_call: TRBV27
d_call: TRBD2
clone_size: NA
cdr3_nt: TGTGCCAGCAGTTCCCCGCTAGCGGGAGAGTCCTACAATGAGCAGTTCTTC
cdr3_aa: CASSSPLAGESYNEQFF

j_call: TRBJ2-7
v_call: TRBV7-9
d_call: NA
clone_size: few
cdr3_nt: TGTGCCAGCAGCCCAACCGGGACAAGACTATTGTCCTCCTACGAGCAGTACTTC
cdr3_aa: CASSPTGTRLLSSYEQYF

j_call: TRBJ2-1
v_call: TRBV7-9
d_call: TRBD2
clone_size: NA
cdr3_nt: TGTGCCAGCAGCTTAGTGCGGCCGGCGGGGGATGAGCAGTTCTTC
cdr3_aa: CASSLVRPAGDEQFF

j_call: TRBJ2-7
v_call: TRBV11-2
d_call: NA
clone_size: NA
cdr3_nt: TGTGCCAGCAGCTTAGTAGGGGACGAGCAGTACTTC
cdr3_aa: CASSLVGDEQYF

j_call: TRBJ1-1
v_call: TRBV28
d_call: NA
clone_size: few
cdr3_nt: TGTGCCAGCAGCCCTGGACACCAGAACACTGAAGCTTTCTTT
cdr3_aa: CASSPGHQNTEAFF

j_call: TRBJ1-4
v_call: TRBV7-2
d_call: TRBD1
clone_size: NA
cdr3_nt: TGTGCCAGCAGCCCCGAAGGCGGGACAGGGTTTCAACTGTTTTTT
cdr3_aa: CASSPEGGTGFQLFF

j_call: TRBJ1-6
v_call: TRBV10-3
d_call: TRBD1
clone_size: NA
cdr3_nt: TGTGCCATCAGGTGGGGGACAGGGGATAATTCACCCCTCCACTTT
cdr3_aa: CAIRWGTGDNSPLHF

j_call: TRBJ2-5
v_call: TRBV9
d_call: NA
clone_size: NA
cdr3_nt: TGTGCCAGCAGCGTACCAGACTTACAAGAGACCCAGTACTTC
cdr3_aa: CASSVPDLQETQYF

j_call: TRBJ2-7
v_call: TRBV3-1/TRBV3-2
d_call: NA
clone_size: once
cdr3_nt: TGTGCCAGCAGCCACGACAGAGCGGAGCAGTACTTC
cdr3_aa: CASSHDRAEQYF

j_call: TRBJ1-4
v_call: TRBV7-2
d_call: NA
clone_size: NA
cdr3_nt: TGTGCCAGCAGCCGGGGTTCTAATGAAAAACTGTTTTTT
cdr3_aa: CASSRGSNEKLFF

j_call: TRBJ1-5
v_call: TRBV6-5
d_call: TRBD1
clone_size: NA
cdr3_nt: TGTGCCAGCAGTTACGGACAGGGGAGGGATCAGCCCCAGCATTTT
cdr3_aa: CASSYGQGRDQPQHF

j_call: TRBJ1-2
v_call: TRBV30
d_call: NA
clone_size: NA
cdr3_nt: TGTGCCTGGGGTTTAGAGGGTCTCTATGGCTACACCTTC
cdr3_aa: CAWGLEGLYGYTF

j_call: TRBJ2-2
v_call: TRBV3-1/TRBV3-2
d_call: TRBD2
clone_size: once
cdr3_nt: TGTGCCAGCAGCCCGCCTGGGGGGGAGGACACCGGGGAGCTGTTTTTT
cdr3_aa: CASSPPGGEDTGELFF

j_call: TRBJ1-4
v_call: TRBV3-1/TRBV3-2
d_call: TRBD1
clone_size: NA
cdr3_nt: TGTGCCAGCAGCCAAGAAACATTAGGCAGGGGGACTAATGAAAAACTGTTTTTT
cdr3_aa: CASSQETLGRGTNEKLFF

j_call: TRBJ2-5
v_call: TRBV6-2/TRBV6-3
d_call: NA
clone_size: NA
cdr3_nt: TGTGCCAGCAGACCTGGACTCCCCATCCCCCAGTACTTC
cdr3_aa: CASRPGLPIPQYF

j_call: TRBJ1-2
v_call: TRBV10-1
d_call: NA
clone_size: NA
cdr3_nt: TGCGCCAGCAGTGAGTTAGAGAATATCTATGGCTACACCTTC
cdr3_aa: CASSELENIYGYTF

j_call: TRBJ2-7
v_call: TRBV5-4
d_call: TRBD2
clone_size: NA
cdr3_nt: TGTGCCAGCAGCTTGGGACTAGCGGAGAACGAGCAGTACTTC
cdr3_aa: CASSLGLAENEQYF

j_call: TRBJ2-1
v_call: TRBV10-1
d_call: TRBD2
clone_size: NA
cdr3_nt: TGCGCCAGCAGTGAGATAAGGGCTAGCGGACTGGGGAATGAGCAGTTCTTC
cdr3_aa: CASSEIRASGLGNEQFF

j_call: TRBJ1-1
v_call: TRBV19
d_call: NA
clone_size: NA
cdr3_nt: TGTGCCAGTAGTATCGATCTACCTTATGAAGCTTTCTTT
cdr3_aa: CASSIDLPYEAFF

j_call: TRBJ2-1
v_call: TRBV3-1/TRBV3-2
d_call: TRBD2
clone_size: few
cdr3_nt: TGTGCCAGCAGCCCTTCCGATAGCGGGGGGCGCGAATTTGTGTTCTTC
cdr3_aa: CASSPSDSGGREFVFF

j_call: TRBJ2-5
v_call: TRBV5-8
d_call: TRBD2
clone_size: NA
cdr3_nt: TGTGCCAGCAGCTTGACCGGACTAGCGGAGACCCAGTACTTC
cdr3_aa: CASSLTGLAETQYF

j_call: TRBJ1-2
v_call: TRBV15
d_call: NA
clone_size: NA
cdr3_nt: TGTGCCACCAGCAGAGATATTTCAGGGGCGCGAGGCTACACCTTC
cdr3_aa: CATSRDISGARGYTF

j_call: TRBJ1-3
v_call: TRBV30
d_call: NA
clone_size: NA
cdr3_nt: TGTGCCTGGAGTGTAAACAGGGCTGGAAACACCATATATTTT
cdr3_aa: CAWSVNRAGNTIYF

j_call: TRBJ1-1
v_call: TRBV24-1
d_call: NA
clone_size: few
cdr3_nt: TGTGCCACCAGGTTGACAGAGAACACTGAAGCTTTCTTT
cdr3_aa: CATRLTENTEAFF

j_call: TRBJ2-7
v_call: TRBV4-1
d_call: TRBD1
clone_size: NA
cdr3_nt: TGCGCCAGCAGCCCCGACAGGGTGGGGACCTACGAGCAGTACTTC
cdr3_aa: CASSPDRVGTYEQYF